These T cell receptor beta chains were read from a single sample in a study of cytomegalovirus exposure and HLA in healthy donors. Profiled with immunoSEQ multiplex PCR; TCRdb holds only in-frame clones, not every one. The sample has 75,000 to 95,000 clones. The sequencing sample was made of PBMCs. The source is a woman aged 55-69 years in good health and CMV-seronegative. CDR3s include the opening cysteine and the closing phenylalanine or tryptophan. The order of the fields is D gene, V gene, J gene, CDR3 protein, CDR3 DNA. A D gene is named only where the DNA matches it firmly.

D: NA
V: TRBV27
J: TRBJ1-1
CDR3: CASSLLGTLSAFF
DNA: TGTGCCAGCAGTTTACTGGGGACACTCTCGGCTTTCTTT

D: NA
V: TRBV28
J: TRBJ1-3
CDR3: CASSSQQASGNTIYF
DNA: TGTGCCAGCAGTTCTCAACAGGCCTCTGGAAACACCATATATTTT

D: NA
V: TRBV10-3
J: TRBJ2-2
CDR3: CAISESGRVNTGELFF
DNA: TGTGCCATCAGTGAGTCCGGGAGAGTGAACACCGGGGAGCTGTTTTTT

D: NA
V: TRBV19
J: TRBJ2-3
CDR3: CASKVAEITDTQYF
DNA: TGTGCCAGTAAGGTAGCGGAAATCACAGATACGCAGTATTTT

D: TRBD1
V: TRBV30
J: TRBJ2-7
CDR3: CAWSQGQLSEQYF
DNA: TGTGCCTGGAGCCAGGGACAGCTTAGCGAGCAGTACTTC

D: TRBD2
V: TRBV6-1
J: TRBJ2-1
CDR3: CASSAPPGLAGALVDEQFF
DNA: TGTGCCAGCAGTGCCCCGCCGGGACTAGCGGGAGCCTTGGTGGATGAGCAGTTCTTC

D: TRBD1
V: TRBV5-4
J: TRBJ2-5
CDR3: CASSRDSPKETQYF
DNA: TGTGCCAGCAGCCGGGACAGCCCCAAGGAGACCCAGTACTTC

D: TRBD2
V: TRBV6-6
J: TRBJ2-7
CDR3: CASTLGEGIYEQYF
DNA: TGTGCCAGCACTCTAGGGGAGGGTATCTACGAGCAGTACTTC

D: NA
V: TRBV29-1
J: TRBJ1-3
CDR3: CSVESRRQERGNTIYF
DNA: TGCAGCGTTGAATCTCGGAGACAGGAACGTGGAAACACCATATATTTT

D: TRBD2
V: TRBV2
J: TRBJ2-7
CDR3: CASSRRVAGGKDYEQYF
DNA: TGTGCTAGCTCCCGAAGGGTAGCGGGAGGTAAGGACTACGAGCAGTACTTC

D: NA
V: TRBV28
J: TRBJ1-2
CDR3: CASNEGADYGYTF
DNA: TGTGCCAGCAATGAGGGCGCCGACTATGGCTACACCTTC

D: NA
V: TRBV5-1
J: TRBJ1-1
CDR3: CASRAGGASEAFF
DNA: TGCGCCAGCAGGGCCGGGGGGGCCTCTGAAGCTTTCTTT

D: TRBD2
V: TRBV5-4
J: TRBJ2-5
CDR3: CASSLVVMGLHQETQYF
DNA: TGTGCCAGCAGCTTGGTGGTCATGGGACTACATCAAGAGACCCAGTACTTC

D: NA
V: TRBV9
J: TRBJ2-5
CDR3: CASSPRRGETQYF
DNA: TGTGCCAGCAGCCCCCGCCGGGGAGAGACCCAGTACTTC

D: NA
V: TRBV21-1
J: TRBJ1-4
CDR3: CASSKAFPRQGGGEKLFF
DNA: TGTGCCAGCAGCAAAGCTTTCCCGCGACAGGGGGGAGGAGAAAAACTGTTTTTT

D: NA
V: TRBV6-4
J: TRBJ1-2
CDR3: CASSDSNRPHGYTF
DNA: TGTGCCAGCAGTGACTCGAACAGGCCCCATGGCTACACCTTC

D: NA
V: TRBV28
J: TRBJ2-7
CDR3: CASSSSGFFSYEQYF
DNA: TGTGCCAGCAGCTCAAGCGGGTTTTTCTCCTACGAGCAGTACTTC

D: TRBD1
V: TRBV15
J: TRBJ2-3
CDR3: CATSRGQGMDTQYF
DNA: TGTGCCACCAGCAGAGGACAGGGAATGGATACGCAGTATTTT

D: TRBD2
V: TRBV18
J: TRBJ2-6
CDR3: CASSPKNSGSGGANVLTF
DNA: TGTGCCAGCTCACCAAAGAATAGCGGGAGTGGTGGGGCCAACGTCCTGACTTTC

D: TRBD2
V: TRBV4-2
J: TRBJ2-7
CDR3: CASSQGSGGSSYEQYF
DNA: TGTGCCAGCAGCCAAGGTTCTGGCGGGAGCTCCTACGAGCAGTACTTC

D: NA
V: TRBV2
J: TRBJ1-5
CDR3: CASTWGGQPQHF
DNA: TGTGCCAGCACTTGGGGGGGTCAGCCCCAGCATTTT

D: TRBD1
V: TRBV11-3
J: TRBJ2-7
CDR3: CASSQRIQGVPYEQYF
DNA: TGTGCCAGCAGCCAACGCATACAGGGGGTCCCCTACGAGCAGTACTTC

D: NA
V: TRBV28
J: TRBJ1-1
CDR3: CASSTPGFEAFF
DNA: TGTGCCAGCAGTACCCCGGGGTTTGAAGCTTTCTTT

D: TRBD1
V: TRBV28
J: TRBJ2-3
CDR3: CASSDWTGGISDTQYF
DNA: TGTGCCAGCAGTGACTGGACAGGGGGCATATCAGATACGCAGTATTTT

D: TRBD2
V: TRBV6-5
J: TRBJ2-2
CDR3: CASSAGGDAGELFF
DNA: TGTGCCAGCAGCGCGGGGGGGGATGCCGGGGAGCTGTTTTTT

D: TRBD2
V: TRBV18
J: TRBJ2-1
CDR3: CASSPPSRTSGGFEQFF
DNA: TGTGCCAGCTCACCACCTTCCAGGACTAGCGGGGGGTTTGAGCAGTTCTTC

D: TRBD1
V: TRBV19
J: TRBJ1-2
CDR3: CATGTGEFYGYTF
DNA: TGTGCCACTGGGACAGGGGAATTCTATGGCTACACCTTC

D: TRBD1
V: TRBV11-2
J: TRBJ2-5
CDR3: CASSLATSGTGEQYF
DNA: TGTGCCAGCAGCTTAGCGACTAGTGGGACAGGGGAGCAGTACTTC

D: NA
V: TRBV28
J: TRBJ2-3
CDR3: CASSPYQRTTDTQYF
DNA: TGTGCCAGCAGTCCCTATCAGCGGACGACAGATACGCAGTATTTT

D: NA
V: TRBV29-1
J: TRBJ2-1
CDR3: CSVEGQVNEQFF
DNA: TGCAGCGTTGAAGGGCAGGTCAATGAGCAGTTCTTC

D: NA
V: TRBV9
J: TRBJ2-1
CDR3: CASSEPGLYNEQFF
DNA: TGTGCCAGCAGCGAACCGGGACTTTACAATGAGCAGTTCTTC

D: NA
V: TRBV29-1
J: TRBJ2-7
CDR3: CSAARAQGPYEQYF
DNA: TGCAGCGCTGCTCGGGCACAGGGTCCCTACGAGCAGTACTTC

D: TRBD2
V: TRBV6-5
J: TRBJ2-7
CDR3: CASSRGGDPYEQYF
DNA: TGTGCCAGCAGTCGGGGGGGGGACCCCTACGAGCAGTACTTC

D: NA
V: TRBV16
J: TRBJ2-3
CDR3: CASSHGTDTQYF
DNA: TGTGCCAGCAGCCACGGCACAGATACGCAGTATTTT

D: NA
V: TRBV6-6
J: TRBJ1-4
CDR3: CASSRTLTNEKLFF
DNA: TGTGCCAGCAGTCGGACACTGACTAATGAAAAACTGTTTTTT